These T cell receptor beta chains were read from a single sample in a study of blood T cell repertoires in COVID-19. The protocol was immunoSEQ multiplex PCR, while the TCRdb copy is restricted to in-frame clones and leaves out a portion. This table holds roughly 25,000 clones, approximately 85% found once. The material sequenced was peripheral blood. The receptors come from a man between 65 and 85 years old in a cohort sampled during active COVID-19. Both conserved end residues are part of each CDR3. The D gene is left open where the match is weak. The size field is filled for only some rows; it gives once, few, many or a size class.

d_gene	v_gene	j_gene	abundance	CDR3aa	CDR3nt
TRBD1	TRBV19	TRBJ2-1	-	CASRADRGVYNEQFF	TGTGCCAGTAGGGCCGACAGGGGAGTCTACAATGAGCAGTTCTTC
-	TRBV19	TRBJ1-2	-	CASNYKSGYTF	TGTGCCAGTAACTACAAGAGTGGCTACACCTTC
TRBD1	TRBV19	TRBJ1-1	-	CASSPTGGDTEAFF	TGTGCCAGTAGCCCTACAGGGGGCGATACTGAAGCTTTCTTT
-	TRBV6-1	TRBJ1-1	-	CASSEGQRNTEAFF	TGTGCCAGCAGTGAAGGACAACGGAACACTGAAGCTTTCTTT
-	TRBV15	TRBJ1-5	-	CATSRDPKSNQPQHF	TGTGCCACCAGCAGAGATCCTAAGAGCAATCAGCCCCAGCATTTT
TRBD2	TRBV5-1	TRBJ2-7	-	CASSATSGSAYEQYF	TGCGCCAGCAGCGCCACTAGCGGGAGCGCTTACGAGCAGTACTTC
TRBD1	TRBV28	TRBJ2-3	-	CASSYRQGAGDTQYF	TGTGCCAGCAGTTACCGACAGGGGGCGGGAGATACGCAGTATTTT
-	TRBV28	TRBJ1-3	-	CASSLGGTAGNTIYF	TGTGCCAGCAGTTTAGGGGGGACGGCCGGAAACACCATATATTTT
-	TRBV6-6	TRBJ2-7	-	CASSYPGDRYEQYF	TGTGCCAGCAGTTACCCGGGAGATAGGTACGAGCAGTACTTC
-	TRBV19	TRBJ2-7	-	CASMDTNSYEQYF	TGTGCCAGTATGGACACTAACTCCTACGAGCAGTACTTC
TRBD2	TRBV6-2/TRBV6-3	TRBJ2-5	once	CASSGTTTAETQYF	TGTGCCAGCAGTGGGACTACCACGGCGGAGACCCAGTACTTC
-	TRBV9	TRBJ1-1	once	CASSVAGVFGTEAFF	TGTGCCAGCAGCGTAGCGGGGGTTTTTGGCACTGAAGCTTTCTTT
TRBD1	TRBV28	TRBJ1-4	-	CASSAPGQGIGKLFF	TGTGCCAGCAGTGCCCCGGGACAGGGGATTGGAAAACTGTTTTTT
-	TRBV28	TRBJ1-2	-	CASSPPGYGYTF	TGTGCCAGCAGCCCACCGGGGTATGGCTACACCTTC
TRBD2	TRBV19	TRBJ2-5	-	CASKPRTSGLETQYF	TGTGCCAGTAAGCCCCGGACTAGCGGTCTGGAGACCCAGTACTTC
TRBD2	TRBV28	TRBJ2-1	-	CASRGPLAVNEQFF	TGTGCCAGCAGGGGCCCACTAGCGGTCAATGAGCAGTTCTTC
-	TRBV7-2	TRBJ2-1	-	CASSFGIYNEQFF	TGTGCCAGCAGCTTCGGGATATACAATGAGCAGTTCTTC
TRBD1	TRBV10-2	TRBJ1-1	-	CASSKGQGTEAFF	TGCGCCAGCAGTAAGGGACAGGGCACTGAAGCTTTCTTT
TRBD1	TRBV11-2	TRBJ2-1	few	CASTSWGTGGGNEQFF	TGTGCCAGCACCTCCTGGGGGACAGGGGGCGGAAATGAGCAGTTCTTC
-	TRBV7-8	TRBJ1-5	-	CASSLRGSNQPQHF	TGTGCCAGCAGCTTAAGGGGTAGCAATCAGCCCCAGCATTTT
-	TRBV3-1/TRBV3-2	TRBJ1-6	-	CASSQGHSPLHF	TGTGCCAGCAGCCAGGGGCATTCACCCCTCCACTTT
TRBD1	TRBV24-1	TRBJ2-1	-	CATSDLGGSSNEQFF	TGTGCCACCAGTGATTTAGGGGGCTCCTCGAATGAGCAGTTCTTC
TRBD2	TRBV29-1	TRBJ2-1	-	CSVEGRFAGTSGSRDEQFF	TGCAGCGTCGAGGGCCGATTCGCCGGGACTAGCGGGAGTCGGGATGAGCAGTTCTTC
-	TRBV5-4	TRBJ2-1	few	CASSLDPPSLVYNEQFF	TGTGCCAGCAGCTTGGACCCCCCTAGCTTAGTCTACAATGAGCAGTTCTTC
TRBD1	TRBV11-2	TRBJ1-5	-	CASSVGGQENQPQHF	TGTGCCAGCAGCGTAGGGGGACAGGAAAATCAGCCCCAGCATTTT
-	TRBV7-9	TRBJ2-3	-	CASSRRGSGTTDTQYF	TGTGCCAGCAGCCGCCGGGGGAGCGGAACCACAGATACGCAGTATTTT
-	TRBV21-1	TRBJ1-4	-	CASSKVPGEKLFF	TGTGCCAGCAGCAAAGTTCCGGGTGAAAAACTGTTTTTT
TRBD2	TRBV24-1	TRBJ2-7	few	CATSDTSGTSSYEQYF	TGTGCCACCAGTGATACCTCCGGGACTAGCTCCTACGAGCAGTACTTC
-	TRBV9	TRBJ2-1	-	CASSVGPESYNEQFF	TGTGCCAGCAGCGTAGGTCCCGAGAGCTACAATGAGCAGTTCTTC
-	TRBV3-1/TRBV3-2	TRBJ2-3	-	CASSVGAHTQYF	TGTGCCAGCAGCGTGGGGGCGCATACGCAGTATTTT
TRBD1	TRBV2	TRBJ1-5	-	CASSRRTGERQPQHF	TGTGCCAGCAGCCGGAGGACAGGGGAGAGGCAGCCCCAGCATTTT
TRBD1	TRBV19	TRBJ2-7	once	CASSPRDRGYEQYF	TGTGCCAGTAGTCCCCGGGACAGGGGCTACGAGCAGTACTTC
TRBD2	TRBV14	TRBJ2-1	-	CASSGSGPAYNEQFF	TGTGCCAGCAGCGGTAGCGGGCCGGCCTACAATGAGCAGTTCTTC
TRBD2	TRBV7-9	TRBJ2-1	-	CASSSFSGRDEQFF	TGTGCCAGCAGTTCCTTTAGCGGGAGGGATGAGCAGTTCTTC
TRBD2	TRBV10-3	TRBJ2-7	once	CAISALAGEVEQYF	TGTGCCATCAGTGCCTTGGCGGGGGAAGTCGAGCAGTACTTC
-	TRBV7-3	TRBJ1-2	-	CASSSPGGGIGGYTF	TGTGCCAGCAGCTCCCCAGGCGGGGGGATTGGTGGCTACACCTTC
-	TRBV5-4	TRBJ2-1	-	CASSRIGAGPSLYNEQFF	TGTGCCAGCAGCCGGATAGGTGCCGGCCCTAGCTTATACAATGAGCAGTTCTTC
-	TRBV18	TRBJ1-2	-	CASSPVYESNYGYTF	TGTGCCAGCTCACCGGTTTACGAGTCTAACTATGGCTACACCTTC
TRBD1	TRBV5-1	TRBJ1-2	-	CASSLGDSYGYTF	TGCGCCAGCAGCTTGGGGGACAGCTATGGCTACACCTTC
-	TRBV28	TRBJ1-4	-	CASSPGVPRLDLFF	TGTGCCAGCAGCCCCGGGGTCCCACGGCTAGATCTGTTTTTT
TRBD2	TRBV11-3	TRBJ2-1	-	CASSLWSSGSYEQFF	TGTGCCAGCAGCTTATGGTCTAGCGGGAGTTATGAGCAGTTCTTC
-	TRBV7-9	TRBJ2-1	-	CASSTGTFYNEQFF	TGTGCCAGCAGCACCGGGACTTTCTACAATGAGCAGTTCTTC
TRBD1	TRBV5-5	TRBJ1-5	-	CASSLGPAGGGNQPQHF	TGTGCCAGCAGCTTGGGGCCGGCAGGGGGTGGGAATCAGCCCCAGCATTTT
TRBD2	TRBV27	TRBJ2-3	-	CASSPHSLAGDADTQYF	TGTGCCAGCAGTCCGCACTCACTAGCGGGAGATGCAGATACGCAGTATTTT
-	TRBV7-3	TRBJ2-1	once	CASSRGSSSYNEQFF	TGTGCCAGCAGCCGAGGTTCTAGCTCCTACAATGAGCAGTTCTTC
TRBD1	TRBV29-1	TRBJ2-4	once	CSVEGTGTGSKNIQYF	TGCAGCGTTGAAGGGACCGGGACAGGGTCCAAAAACATTCAGTACTTC
-	TRBV19	TRBJ2-2	-	CASSIGQKSYGELFF	TGTGCCAGTAGTATCGGACAGAAAAGCTACGGGGAGCTGTTTTTT
-	TRBV19	TRBJ2-6	-	CASSMTAPGANVLTF	TGTGCCAGTAGTATGACAGCCCCTGGGGCCAACGTCCTGACTTTC
-	TRBV5-1	TRBJ1-6	-	CASRAGLDSNSPLHF	TGCGCCAGCAGAGCGGGATTGGACAGTAATTCACCCCTCCACTTT
-	TRBV28	TRBJ2-1	once	CASTRVYEQFF	TGTGCCAGCACCCGGGTGTATGAGCAGTTCTTC